Listed below are T cell receptor beta chains from one sample, sequenced in a study of low-dose radiotherapy and immunotherapy resistance in tumors. In TCRdb, the reads were re-called with MiXCR into one record per CDR3 protein. This table holds approximately 90,000 distinct CDR3 sequences, 15% to 20% found once. The specimen comprised PBMCs, sampled before treatment. The receptors come from a male donor with prostate cancer. Each CDR3 is given with its conserved first and last residue.

TRBV10-3	CAISESGTSYEQYF
TRBV5-5	CASSRASPGVQPQHF
TRBV10-3	CAITSRGLANEQFF
TRBV6-6	CASSHGDYEQYF
TRBV12-5	CASGFFGGQPQHF
TRBV5-5	CASSLSRGSPYEQYF
TRBV11-1	CASQRDSNSPLHF
TRBV12-3/TRBV12-4	CASSSASDRAFF
TRBV3-1	CASRGTGVNSPLHF
TRBV21-1	CARQDSPNGYTF
TRBV7-6	CASSLKRGYTF
TRBV6-6	CASSYSRELFF
TRBV7-8	CASRRRRGGVETQYF
TRBV12-3/TRBV12-4	CASSRYRGTGELFF
TRBV5-1	CASSREPGQGTQVYF
TRBV30	CAWSAILAADTQYF
TRBV20-1	CSASTEAYGYTF